This T cell receptor beta chain emerged from a study of blood T cell repertoires in COVID-19. About the study: PBMCs, B-cell-depleted T cells, or T cells were the source of the cDNA or gDNA that made up the material.

Here immunoSEQ multiplex PCR was the method, and the copy in TCRdb shows in-frame clones only, minus some. The sample has 140,000 to 150,000 clones, around nine tenths seen once. The CDR3 is 14 amino acids. The V and J ends lost 2 bases and 2 bases respectively, with 9 bases between them. Germline V gene data show CDR1 as LNHNV and CDR2 as YYDKDF (reference sequence). The source is a woman aged 45-60 years with active or convalescent COVID-19. The chain couples TRBV15 to TRBJ1-2, with TRBD1 as a possible D gene (6 bases). Source material: peripheral blood. CDR3 sequence reads: CATSRNTGNYGYTF. The CDR3 nucleotides read TGTGCCACCAGCAGAAATACAGGGAACTATGGCTACACCTTC.